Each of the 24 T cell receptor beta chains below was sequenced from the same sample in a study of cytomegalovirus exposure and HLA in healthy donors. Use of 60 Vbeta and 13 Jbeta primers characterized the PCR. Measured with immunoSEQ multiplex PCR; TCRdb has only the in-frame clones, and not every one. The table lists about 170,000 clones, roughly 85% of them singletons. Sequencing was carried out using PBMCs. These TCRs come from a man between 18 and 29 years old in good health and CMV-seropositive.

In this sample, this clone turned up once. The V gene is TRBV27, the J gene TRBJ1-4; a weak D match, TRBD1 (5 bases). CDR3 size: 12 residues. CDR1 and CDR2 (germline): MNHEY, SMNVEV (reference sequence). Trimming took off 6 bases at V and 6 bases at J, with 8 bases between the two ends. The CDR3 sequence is CASRGEDEKLFF. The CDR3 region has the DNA TGTGCCAGCAGGGGGGAGGATGAAAAACTGTTTTTT.

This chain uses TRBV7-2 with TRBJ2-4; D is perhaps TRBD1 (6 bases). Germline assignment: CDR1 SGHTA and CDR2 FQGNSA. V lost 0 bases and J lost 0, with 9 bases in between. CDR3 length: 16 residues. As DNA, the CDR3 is TGTGCCAGCAGCTTAGCCAGGGGCCTAGCCAAAAACATTCAGTACTTC. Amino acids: CASSLARGLAKNIQYF.

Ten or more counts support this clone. DNA for the CDR3: TGTGCCATCTCGTGGGCTGTGGGTTCTGAAGCTTTCTTT. This codes for CAISWAVGSEAFF. V gene TRBV10-3 combines with J gene TRBJ1-1, with D unclear. V was clipped by 8 bases and J by 6 bases, with 16 bases between them. The germline V gene has CDR1 ENHRY and CDR2 SYGVKD. The CDR3 length is 13 residues.

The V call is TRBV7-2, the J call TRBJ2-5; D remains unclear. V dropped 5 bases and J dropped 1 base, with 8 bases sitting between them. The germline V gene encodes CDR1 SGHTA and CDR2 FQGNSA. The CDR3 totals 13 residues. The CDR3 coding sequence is TGTGCCAGCAGCCCTGGGCTCCAAGAGACCCAGTACTTC. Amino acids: CASSPGLQETQYF.

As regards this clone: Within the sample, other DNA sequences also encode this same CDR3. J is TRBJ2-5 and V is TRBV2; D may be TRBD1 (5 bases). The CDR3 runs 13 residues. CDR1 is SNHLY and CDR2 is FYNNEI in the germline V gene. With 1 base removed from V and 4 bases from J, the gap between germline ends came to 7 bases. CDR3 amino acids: CASSEGGVETQYF. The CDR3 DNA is TGTGCCAGCAGTGAAGGGGGCGTAGAGACCCAGTACTTC.

The CDR3 here is CASSQTLGQPGNTIYF. For the CDR3, the DNA is TGTGCCAGCAGCCAAACCTTGGGCCAACCTGGAAACACCATATATTTT. The chain couples TRBV4-2 to TRBJ1-3; no firm D call. V lost 2 bases and J lost 2, with 13 bases in between. From germline, CDR1 is LGHNA and CDR2 YNFKEQ. The CDR3 consists of 16 residues.

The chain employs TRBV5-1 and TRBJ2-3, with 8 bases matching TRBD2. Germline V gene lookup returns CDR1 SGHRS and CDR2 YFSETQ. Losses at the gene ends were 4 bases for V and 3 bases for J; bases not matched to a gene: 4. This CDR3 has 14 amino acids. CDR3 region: CASSPAGVTDTQYF. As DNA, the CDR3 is TGCGCCAGCAGCCCAGCGGGGGTAACAGATACGCAGTATTTT.

This CDR3 is CASSVGPDTQYF. CDR3 sequence (DNA): TGTGCCAGTAGTGTGGGCCCCGATACGCAGTATTTT. The chain links TRBV19 to TRBJ2-3; D call uncertain. The germline gives CDR1 LNHDA, CDR2 SQIVND (reference sequence). Deletions cut 5 bases from V and 6 bases from J, with 9 bases between. CDR3 length: 12 amino acids.

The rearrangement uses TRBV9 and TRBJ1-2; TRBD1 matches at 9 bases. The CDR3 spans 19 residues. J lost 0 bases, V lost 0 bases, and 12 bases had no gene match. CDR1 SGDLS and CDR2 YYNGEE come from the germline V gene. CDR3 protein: CASSVGQQGARQANYGYTF. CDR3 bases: TGTGCCAGCAGCGTAGGGCAACAGGGGGCGCGGCAGGCTAACTATGGCTACACCTTC. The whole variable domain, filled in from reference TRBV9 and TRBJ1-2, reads DSGVTQTPKHLITATGQRVTLRCSPRSGDLSVYWYQQSLDQGLQFLIQYYNGEERAKGNILERFSAQQFPDLHSELNLSSLELGDSALYFCASSVGQQGARQANYGYTFGSGTRLTVV.

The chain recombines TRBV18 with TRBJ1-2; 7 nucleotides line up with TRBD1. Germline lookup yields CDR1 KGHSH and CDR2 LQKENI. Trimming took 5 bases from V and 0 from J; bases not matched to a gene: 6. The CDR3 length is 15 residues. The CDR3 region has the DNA TGTGCCAGCTCATCCGACAGGGAAACTAACTATGGCTACACCTTC. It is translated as CASSSDRETNYGYTF.

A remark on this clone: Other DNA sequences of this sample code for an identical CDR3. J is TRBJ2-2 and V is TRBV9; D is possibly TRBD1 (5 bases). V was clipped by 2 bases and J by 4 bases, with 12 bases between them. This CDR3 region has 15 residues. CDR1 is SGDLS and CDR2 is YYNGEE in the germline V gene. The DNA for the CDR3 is TGTGCCAGCAGCGTTAGGCAGGGTGGCACCGGGGAGCTGTTTTTT. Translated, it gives CASSVRQGGTGELFF.

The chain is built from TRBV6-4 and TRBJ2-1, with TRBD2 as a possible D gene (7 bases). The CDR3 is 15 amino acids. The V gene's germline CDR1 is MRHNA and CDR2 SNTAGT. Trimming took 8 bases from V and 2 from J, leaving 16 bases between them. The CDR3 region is CASAHGGGPYNEQFF. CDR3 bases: TGTGCCAGCGCCCATGGGGGGGGGCCCTACAATGAGCAGTTCTTC.

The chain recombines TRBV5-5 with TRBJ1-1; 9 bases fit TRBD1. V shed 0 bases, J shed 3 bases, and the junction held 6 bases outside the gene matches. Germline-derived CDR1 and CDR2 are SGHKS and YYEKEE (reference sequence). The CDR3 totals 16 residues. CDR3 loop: CASSLVSTGGDTEAFF. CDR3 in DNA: TGTGCCAGCAGCTTGGTCTCGACAGGGGGGGACACTGAAGCTTTCTTT.

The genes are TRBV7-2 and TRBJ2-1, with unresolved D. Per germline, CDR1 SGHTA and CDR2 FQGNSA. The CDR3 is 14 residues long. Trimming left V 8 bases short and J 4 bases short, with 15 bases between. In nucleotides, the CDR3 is TGTGCCAGCGAAACTCTAGGCCTTTACAATGAGCAGTTCTTC. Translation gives CASETLGLYNEQFF.

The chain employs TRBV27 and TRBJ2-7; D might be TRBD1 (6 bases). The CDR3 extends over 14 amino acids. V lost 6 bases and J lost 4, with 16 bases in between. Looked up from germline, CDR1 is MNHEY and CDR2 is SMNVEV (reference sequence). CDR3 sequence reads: CASSPGNQGYEQYF. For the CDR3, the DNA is TGTGCCAGCAGCCCCGGGAATCAGGGGTACGAGCAGTACTTC.

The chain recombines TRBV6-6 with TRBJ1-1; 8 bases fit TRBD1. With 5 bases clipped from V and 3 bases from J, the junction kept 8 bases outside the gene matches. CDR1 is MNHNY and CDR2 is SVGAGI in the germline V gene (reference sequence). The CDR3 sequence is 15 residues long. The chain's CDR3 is CASSDRQGHYTEAFF. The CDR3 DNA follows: TGTGCCAGCAGTGATCGACAGGGGCACTACACTGAAGCTTTCTTT.

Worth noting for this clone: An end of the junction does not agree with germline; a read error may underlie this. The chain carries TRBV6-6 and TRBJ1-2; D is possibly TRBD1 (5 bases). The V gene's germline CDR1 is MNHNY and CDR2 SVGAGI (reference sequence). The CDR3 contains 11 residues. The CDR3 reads CASSYGDSTRF. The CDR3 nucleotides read TGTGCCAGCAGTTACGGAGACAGTACCCGCTTC.

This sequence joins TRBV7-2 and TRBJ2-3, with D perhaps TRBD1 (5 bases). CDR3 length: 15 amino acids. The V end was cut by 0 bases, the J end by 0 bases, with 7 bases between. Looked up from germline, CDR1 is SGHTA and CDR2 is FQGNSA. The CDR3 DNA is TGTGCCAGCAGCTTAGCGGGGCCTAGCACAGATACGCAGTATTTT. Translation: CASSLAGPSTDTQYF.

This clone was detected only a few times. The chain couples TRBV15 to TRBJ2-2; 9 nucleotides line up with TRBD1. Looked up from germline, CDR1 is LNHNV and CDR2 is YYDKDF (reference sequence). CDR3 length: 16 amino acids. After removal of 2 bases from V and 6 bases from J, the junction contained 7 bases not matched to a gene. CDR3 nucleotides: TGTGCCACCAGCAGATCGATCGGGACAGGGCCCGGGGAGCTGTTTTTT. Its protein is CATSRSIGTGPGELFF.

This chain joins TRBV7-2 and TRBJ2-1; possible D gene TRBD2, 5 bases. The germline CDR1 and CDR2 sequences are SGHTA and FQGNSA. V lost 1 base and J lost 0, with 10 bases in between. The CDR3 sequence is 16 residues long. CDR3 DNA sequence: TGTGCCAGCAGCTTAGTCGGGGATAGCTCCTACAATGAGCAGTTCTTC. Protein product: CASSLVGDSSYNEQFF.

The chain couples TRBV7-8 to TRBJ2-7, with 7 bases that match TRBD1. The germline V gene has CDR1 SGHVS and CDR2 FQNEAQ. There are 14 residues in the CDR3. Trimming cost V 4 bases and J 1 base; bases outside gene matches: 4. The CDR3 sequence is CASSWTGSSYEQYF. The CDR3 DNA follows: TGTGCCAGCAGCTGGACAGGATCTTCCTACGAGCAGTACTTC.

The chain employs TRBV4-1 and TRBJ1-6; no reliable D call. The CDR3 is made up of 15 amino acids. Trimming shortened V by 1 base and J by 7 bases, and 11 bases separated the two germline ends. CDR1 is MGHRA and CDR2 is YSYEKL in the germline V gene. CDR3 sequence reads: CASSQAPLPNSPLHF. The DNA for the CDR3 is TGCGCCAGCAGCCAAGCCCCCCTTCCGAATTCACCCCTCCACTTT.

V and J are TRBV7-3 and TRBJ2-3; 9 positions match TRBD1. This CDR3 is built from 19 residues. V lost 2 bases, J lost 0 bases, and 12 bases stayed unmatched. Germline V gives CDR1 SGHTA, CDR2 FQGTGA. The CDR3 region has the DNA TGTGCCAGCAGCTTATCCCCGACCAGGGACAGGGAGAGCACAGATACGCAGTATTTT. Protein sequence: CASSLSPTRDRESTDTQYF.

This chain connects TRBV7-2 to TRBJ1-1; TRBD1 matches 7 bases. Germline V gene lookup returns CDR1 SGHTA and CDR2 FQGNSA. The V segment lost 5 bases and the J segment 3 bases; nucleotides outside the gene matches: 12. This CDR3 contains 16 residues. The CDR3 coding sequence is TGTGCCAGCAGCCGGGGACAGCCGGGGGGGGACACTGAAGCTTTCTTT. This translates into CASSRGQPGGDTEAFF. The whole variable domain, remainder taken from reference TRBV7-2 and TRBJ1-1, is GAGVSQSPSNKVTEKGKDVELRCDPISGHTALYWYRQSLGQGLEFLIYFQGNSAPDKSGLPSDRFSAERTGGSVSTLTIQRTQQEDSAVYLCASSRGQPGGDTEAFFGQGTRLTVV.